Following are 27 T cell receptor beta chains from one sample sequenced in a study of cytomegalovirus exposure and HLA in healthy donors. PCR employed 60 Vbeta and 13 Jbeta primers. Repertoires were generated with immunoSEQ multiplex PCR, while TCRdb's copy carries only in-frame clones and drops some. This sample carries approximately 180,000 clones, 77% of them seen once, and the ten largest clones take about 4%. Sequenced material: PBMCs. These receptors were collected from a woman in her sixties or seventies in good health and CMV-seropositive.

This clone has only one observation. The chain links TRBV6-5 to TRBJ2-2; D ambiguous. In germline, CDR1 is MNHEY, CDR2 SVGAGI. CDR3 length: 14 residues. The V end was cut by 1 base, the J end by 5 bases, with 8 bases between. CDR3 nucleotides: TGTGCCAGCAGTTACTTGGCTTCTACCGGGGAGCTGTTTTTT. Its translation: CASSYLASTGELFF.

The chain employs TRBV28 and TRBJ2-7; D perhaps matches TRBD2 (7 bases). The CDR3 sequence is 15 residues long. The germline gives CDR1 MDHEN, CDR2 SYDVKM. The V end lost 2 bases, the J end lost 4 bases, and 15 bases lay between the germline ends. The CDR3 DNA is TGTGCCAGCAGTTTAGGGGGGGGCGCGGGGTACGAGCAGTACTTC. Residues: CASSLGGGAGYEQYF.

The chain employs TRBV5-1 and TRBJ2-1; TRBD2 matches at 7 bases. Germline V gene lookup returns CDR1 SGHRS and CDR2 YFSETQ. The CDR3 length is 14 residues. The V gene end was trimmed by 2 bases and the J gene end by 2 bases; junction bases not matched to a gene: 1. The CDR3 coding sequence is TGCGCCAGCAGCTTAAGCGGGGCCTACAATGAGCAGTTCTTC. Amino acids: CASSLSGAYNEQFF.

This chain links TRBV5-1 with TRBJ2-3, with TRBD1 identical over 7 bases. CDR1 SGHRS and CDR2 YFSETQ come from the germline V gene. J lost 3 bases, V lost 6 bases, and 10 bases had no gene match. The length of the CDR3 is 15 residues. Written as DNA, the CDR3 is TGCGCCAGCACCCGACAGGGTCATGGTACAGATACGCAGTATTTT. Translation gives CASTRQGHGTDTQYF.

The CDR3 DNA is TGTGCCAGCAGCCAAGATAGTCAGCCCCAGCATTTT. Residues: CASSQDSQPQHF. The chain recombines TRBV4-2 with TRBJ1-5; D is uncertain. CDR1 and CDR2 from the germline V gene are LGHNA and YNFKEQ. This CDR3 is 12 amino acids long. The germline V and J ends were trimmed by 0 bases and 6 bases, with 3 bases remaining between them.

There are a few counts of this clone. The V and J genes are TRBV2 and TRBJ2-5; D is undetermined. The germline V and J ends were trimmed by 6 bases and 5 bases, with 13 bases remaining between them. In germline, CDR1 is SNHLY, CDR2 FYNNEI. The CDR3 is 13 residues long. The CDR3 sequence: CASRARVGETQYF. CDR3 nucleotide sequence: TGTGCCAGCAGGGCCCGCGTCGGGGAGACCCAGTACTTC.

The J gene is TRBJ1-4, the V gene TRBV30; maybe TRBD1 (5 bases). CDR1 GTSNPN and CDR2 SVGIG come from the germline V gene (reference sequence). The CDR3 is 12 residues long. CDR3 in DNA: TGTGCAGTCGGGGGATTTAATGAAAAACTGTTTTTT. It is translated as CAVGGFNEKLFF.

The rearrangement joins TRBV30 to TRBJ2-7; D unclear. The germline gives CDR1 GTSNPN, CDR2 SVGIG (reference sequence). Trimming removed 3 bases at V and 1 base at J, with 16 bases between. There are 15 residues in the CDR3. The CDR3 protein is CAWSYTGLSSYEQYF. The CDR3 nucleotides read TGTGCCTGGAGCTATACCGGTTTAAGTTCCTACGAGCAGTACTTC.

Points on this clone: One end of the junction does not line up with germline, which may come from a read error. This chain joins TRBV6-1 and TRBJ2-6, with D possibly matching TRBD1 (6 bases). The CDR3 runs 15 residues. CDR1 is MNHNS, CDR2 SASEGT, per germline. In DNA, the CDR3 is TGTGCCAGCGGACAGCAGTCCTCTGGGGCCAACGGCCTGACTTTC. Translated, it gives CASGQQSSGANGLTF.

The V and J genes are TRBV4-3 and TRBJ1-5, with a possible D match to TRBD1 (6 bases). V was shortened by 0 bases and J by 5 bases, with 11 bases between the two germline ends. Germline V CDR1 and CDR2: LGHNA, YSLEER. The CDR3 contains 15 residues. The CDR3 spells CASSQDPRTDQPQHF. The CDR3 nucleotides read TGCGCCAGCAGCCAAGATCCCCGGACAGATCAGCCCCAGCATTTT.

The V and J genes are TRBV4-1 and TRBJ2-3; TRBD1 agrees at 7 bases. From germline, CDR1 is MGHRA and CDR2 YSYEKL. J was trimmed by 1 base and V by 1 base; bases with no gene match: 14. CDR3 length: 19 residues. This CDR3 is CASSQVERPQGVGTDTQYF. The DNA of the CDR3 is TGCGCCAGCAGCCAAGTTGAAAGGCCTCAGGGGGTAGGCACAGATACGCAGTATTTT.

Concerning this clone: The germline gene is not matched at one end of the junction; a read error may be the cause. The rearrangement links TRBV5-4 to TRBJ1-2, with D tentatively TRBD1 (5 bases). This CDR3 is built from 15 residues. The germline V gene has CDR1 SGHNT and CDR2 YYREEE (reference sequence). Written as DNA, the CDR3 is TGTGTCAGCAGCTTCGGGGGAGGGGTATTGCATGGCTACACCTTC. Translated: CVSSFGGGVLHGYTF.

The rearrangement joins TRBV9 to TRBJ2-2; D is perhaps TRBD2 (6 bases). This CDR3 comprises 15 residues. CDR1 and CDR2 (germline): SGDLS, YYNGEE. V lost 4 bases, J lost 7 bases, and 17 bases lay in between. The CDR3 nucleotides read TGTGCCAGCAGCCCCCTGAGCGGGTACGGCGGGGAGCTGTTTTTT. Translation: CASSPLSGYGGELFF.

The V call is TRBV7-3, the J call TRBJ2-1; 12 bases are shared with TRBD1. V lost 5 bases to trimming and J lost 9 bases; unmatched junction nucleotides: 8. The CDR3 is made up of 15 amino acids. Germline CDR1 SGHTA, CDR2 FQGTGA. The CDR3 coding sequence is TGTGCCAGCAGCAAGCCAGGGACAGGGGGCAGTGAGCAGTTCTTC. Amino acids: CASSKPGTGGSEQFF.

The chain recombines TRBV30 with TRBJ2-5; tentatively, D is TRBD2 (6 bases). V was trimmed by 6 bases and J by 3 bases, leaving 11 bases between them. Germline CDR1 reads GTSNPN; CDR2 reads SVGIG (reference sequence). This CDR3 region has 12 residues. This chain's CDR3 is CACERAEETQYF. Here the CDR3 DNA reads TGTGCCTGCGAGCGGGCCGAAGAGACCCAGTACTTC. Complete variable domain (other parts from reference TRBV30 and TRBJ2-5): SQTIHQWPATLVQPVGSPLSLECTVEGTSNPNLYWYRQAAGRGLQLLFYSVGIGQISSEVPQNLSASRPQDRQFILSSKKLLLSDSGFYLCACERAEETQYFGPGTRLLVL.

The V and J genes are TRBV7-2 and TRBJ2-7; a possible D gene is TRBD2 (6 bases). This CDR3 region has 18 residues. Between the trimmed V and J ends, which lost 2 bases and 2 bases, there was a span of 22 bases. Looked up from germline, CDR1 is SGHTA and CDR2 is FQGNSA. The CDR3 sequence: CASSLSVFRGKDPYEQYF. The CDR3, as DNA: TGTGCCAGCAGCTTATCGGTCTTTCGGGGGAAAGATCCCTACGAGCAGTACTTC.

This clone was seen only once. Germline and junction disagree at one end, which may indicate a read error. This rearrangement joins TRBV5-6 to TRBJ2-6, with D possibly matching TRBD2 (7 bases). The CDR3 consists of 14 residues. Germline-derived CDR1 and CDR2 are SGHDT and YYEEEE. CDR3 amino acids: CASSARAGANGLTF. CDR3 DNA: TGTGCCAGCAGCGCACGGGCGGGGGCCAACGGCCTGACTTTC.

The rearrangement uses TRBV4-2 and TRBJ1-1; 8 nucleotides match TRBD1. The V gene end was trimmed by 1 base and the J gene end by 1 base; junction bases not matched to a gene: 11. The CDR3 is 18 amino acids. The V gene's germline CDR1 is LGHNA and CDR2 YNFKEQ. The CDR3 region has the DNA TGTGCCAGCAGCCAAGTCTTAGGGACAGGTCCTTCGAACACTGAAGCTTTCTTT. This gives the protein CASSQVLGTGPSNTEAFF.

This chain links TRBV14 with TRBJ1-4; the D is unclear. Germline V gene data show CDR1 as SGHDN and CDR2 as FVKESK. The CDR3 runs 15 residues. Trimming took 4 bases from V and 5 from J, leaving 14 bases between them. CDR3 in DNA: TGTGCCAGCAGCCTAGTTGGCGGGAGGAATGAAAAACTGTTTTTT. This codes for CASSLVGGRNEKLFF.

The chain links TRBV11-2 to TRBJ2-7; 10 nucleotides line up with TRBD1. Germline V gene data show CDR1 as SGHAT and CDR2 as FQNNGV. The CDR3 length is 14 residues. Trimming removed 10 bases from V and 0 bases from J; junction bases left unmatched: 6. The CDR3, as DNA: TGTGCCACCTCGGGACAGGGGATCTCCTACGAGCAGTACTTC. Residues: CATSGQGISYEQYF.

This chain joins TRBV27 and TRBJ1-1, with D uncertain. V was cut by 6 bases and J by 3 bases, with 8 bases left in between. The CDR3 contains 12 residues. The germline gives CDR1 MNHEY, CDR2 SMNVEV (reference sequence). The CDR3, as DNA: TGTGCCAGCAGGACTACTTACACTGAAGCTTTCTTT. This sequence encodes CASRTTYTEAFF.

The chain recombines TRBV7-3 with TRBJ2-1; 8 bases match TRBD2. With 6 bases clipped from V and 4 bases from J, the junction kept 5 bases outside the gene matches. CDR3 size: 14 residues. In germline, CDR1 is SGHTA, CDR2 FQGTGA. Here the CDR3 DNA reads TGTGCCAGCAGTCCAGCGGGGGAATACAATGAGCAGTTCTTC. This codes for CASSPAGEYNEQFF. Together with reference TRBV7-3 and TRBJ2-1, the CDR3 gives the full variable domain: GAGVSQTPSNKVTEKGKYVELRCDPISGHTALYWYRQSLGQGPEFLIYFQGTGAADDSGLPNDRFFAVRPEGSVSTLKIQRTERGDSAVYLCASSPAGEYNEQFFGPGTRLTVL.

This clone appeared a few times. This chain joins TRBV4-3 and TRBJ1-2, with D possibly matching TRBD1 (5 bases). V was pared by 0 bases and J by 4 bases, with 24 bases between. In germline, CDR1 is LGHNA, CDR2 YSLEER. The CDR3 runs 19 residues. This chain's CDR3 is CASSQDTEGGHRGGYGYTF. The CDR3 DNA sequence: TGCGCCAGCAGCCAAGATACGGAGGGTGGGCATCGGGGGGGCTATGGCTACACCTTC.

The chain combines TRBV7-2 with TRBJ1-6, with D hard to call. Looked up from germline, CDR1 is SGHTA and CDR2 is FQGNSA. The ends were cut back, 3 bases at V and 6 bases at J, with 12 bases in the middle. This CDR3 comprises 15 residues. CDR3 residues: CASSLGQRPNSPLHF. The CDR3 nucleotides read TGTGCCAGCAGCTTGGGTCAGCGCCCTAATTCACCCCTCCACTTT.

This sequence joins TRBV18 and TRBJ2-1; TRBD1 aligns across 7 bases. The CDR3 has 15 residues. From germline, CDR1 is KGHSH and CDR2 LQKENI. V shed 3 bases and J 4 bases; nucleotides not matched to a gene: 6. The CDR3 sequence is CASSPPGQNYNEQFF. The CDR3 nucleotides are TGTGCCAGCTCACCCCCGGGACAGAATTACAATGAGCAGTTCTTC. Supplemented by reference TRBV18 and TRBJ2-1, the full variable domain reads NAGVMQNPRHLVRRRGQEARLRCSPMKGHSHVYWYRQLPEEGLKFMVYLQKENIIDESGMPKERFSAEFPKEGPSILRIQQVVRGDSAAYFCASSPPGQNYNEQFFGPGTRLTVL.

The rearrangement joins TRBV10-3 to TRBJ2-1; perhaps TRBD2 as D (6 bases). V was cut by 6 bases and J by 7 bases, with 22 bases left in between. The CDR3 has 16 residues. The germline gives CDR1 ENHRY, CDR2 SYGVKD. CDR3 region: CAISPPSARAGNEQFF. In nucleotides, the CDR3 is TGTGCCATCAGCCCTCCCTCGGCTAGAGCGGGTAATGAGCAGTTCTTC.

CDR3 sequence: CATGPGDADTQYF. Written as DNA, the CDR3 is TGTGCCACGGGTCCAGGGGACGCAGATACGCAGTATTTT. The rearrangement uses TRBV10-3 and TRBJ2-3; possibly TRBD1 for D (6 bases). The CDR3 totals 13 residues. Germline CDR1 ENHRY, CDR2 SYGVKD. The V and J ends lost 10 bases and 4 bases respectively, with 15 bases between them.